This section outlines one TCR beta chain sequence together with its context. This record comes from a study of blood T cell repertoires in COVID-19. Study as a whole: Samples of COVID-19 (acute and convalescent) were obtained from the United States, Italy and Spain. From T cells, B-cell-depleted T cells, or PBMCs came the material, which was cDNA or gDNA.

The CDR3 totals 14 residues. The germline V and J ends were trimmed by 5 bases and 1 base, with 12 bases remaining between them. Germline assignment: CDR1 MNHEY and CDR2 SMNVEV (reference sequence). As originally analysed: Amplification from reference gene primers served as the basis for estimated nucleated cell counts. Measured with immunoSEQ multiplex PCR; TCRdb has only the in-frame clones, and not every one. The DNA was the basis for D and trimming; V, J and clone size are from that table. The sample contains about 60,000 clones, approximately 83% of which appear only once. This TCR came from a man aged 45 to 65 with COVID-19, enrolled during active disease. Sequenced: peripheral blood. The chain recombines TRBV27 with TRBJ2-7; D might be TRBD2 (5 bases). Written as DNA, the CDR3 is TGTGCCAGCAGTCGGAGCGGCCGTTCCTACGAGCAGTACTTC. Amino acid sequence: CASSRSGRSYEQYF.